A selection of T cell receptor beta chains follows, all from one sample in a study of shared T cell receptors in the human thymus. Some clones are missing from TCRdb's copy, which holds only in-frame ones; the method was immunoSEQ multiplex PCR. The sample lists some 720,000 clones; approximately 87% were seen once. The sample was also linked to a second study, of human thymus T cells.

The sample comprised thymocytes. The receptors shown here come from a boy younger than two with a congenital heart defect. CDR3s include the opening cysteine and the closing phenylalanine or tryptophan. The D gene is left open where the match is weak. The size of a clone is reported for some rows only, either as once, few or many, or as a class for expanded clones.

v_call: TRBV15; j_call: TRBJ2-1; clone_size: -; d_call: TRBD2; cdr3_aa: CATSSLSGSKNEQFF; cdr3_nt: TGTGCCACCAGCAGTCTTAGCGGGAGTAAGAATGAGCAGTTCTTC
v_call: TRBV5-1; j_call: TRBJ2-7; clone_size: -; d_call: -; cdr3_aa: CASSSTWPGEQYF; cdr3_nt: TGCGCCAGCAGCTCGACATGGCCTGGGGAGCAGTACTTC
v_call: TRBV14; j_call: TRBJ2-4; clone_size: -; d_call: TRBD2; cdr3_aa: CASIMGGTSDPRGLAKNIQYF; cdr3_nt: TGTGCCAGCATCATGGGCGGGACTAGCGACCCGAGGGGGCTAGCCAAAAACATTCAGTACTTC
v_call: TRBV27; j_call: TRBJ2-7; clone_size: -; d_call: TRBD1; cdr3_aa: CASSSPPGQATSYEQYF; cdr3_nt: TGTGCCAGCAGTTCCCCCCCCGGACAGGCAACCTCCTACGAGCAGTACTTC
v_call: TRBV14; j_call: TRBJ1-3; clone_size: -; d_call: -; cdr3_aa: CASSLPRGTIYF; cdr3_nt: TGTGCCAGCAGCCTGCCCCGCGGCACCATATATTTT
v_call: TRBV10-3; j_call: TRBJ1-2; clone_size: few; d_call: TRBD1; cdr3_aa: CAISVPLGTGKEGGYTF; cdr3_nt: TGTGCCATCAGTGTGCCTCTGGGGACAGGGAAGGAAGGTGGCTACACCTTC
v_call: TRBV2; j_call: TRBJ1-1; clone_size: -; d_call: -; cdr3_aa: CASPSGGGKNTEAFF; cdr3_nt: TGTGCCAGCCCCAGCGGGGGAGGGAAGAACACTGAAGCTTTCTTT
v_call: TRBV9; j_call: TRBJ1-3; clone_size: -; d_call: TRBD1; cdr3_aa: CASSVGPWTGRGNTIYF; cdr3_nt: TGTGCCAGCAGCGTAGGGCCCTGGACAGGGCGGGGAAACACCATATATTTT
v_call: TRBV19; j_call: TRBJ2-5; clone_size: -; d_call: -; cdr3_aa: CASSPGVETQYF; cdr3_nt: TGTGCCAGTAGTCCAGGGGTAGAGACCCAGTACTTC
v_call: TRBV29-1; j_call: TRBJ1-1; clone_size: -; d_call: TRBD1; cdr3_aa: CSGTGMSTEAFF; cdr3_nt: TGCAGCGGGACAGGGATGAGCACTGAAGCTTTCTTT
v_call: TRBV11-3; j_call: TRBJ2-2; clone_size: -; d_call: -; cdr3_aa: CASSGRTDKDVPGGELFF; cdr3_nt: TGTGCCAGCAGTGGGAGGACTGACAAGGACGTACCGGGCGGGGAGCTGTTTTTT
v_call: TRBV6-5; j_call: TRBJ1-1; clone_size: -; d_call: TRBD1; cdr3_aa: CASSYAGQGNTEAFF; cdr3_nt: TGTGCCAGCAGTTATGCGGGACAGGGGAACACTGAAGCTTTCTTT
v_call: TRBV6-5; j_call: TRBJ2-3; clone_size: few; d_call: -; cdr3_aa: CASSYQAGTEDTQYF; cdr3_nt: TGTGCCAGCAGTTACCAGGCGGGGACTGAAGATACGCAGTATTTT
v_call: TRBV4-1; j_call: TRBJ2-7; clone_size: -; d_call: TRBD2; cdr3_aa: CASSQGLAPSYEQYF; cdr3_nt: TGCGCCAGCAGCCAGGGACTAGCGCCTTCCTACGAGCAGTACTTC
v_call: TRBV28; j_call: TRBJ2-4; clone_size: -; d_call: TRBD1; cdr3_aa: CASSLTGQASILAKNIQYF; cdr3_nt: TGTGCCAGCAGTTTAACGGGACAGGCCTCCATCCTAGCCAAAAACATTCAGTACTTC
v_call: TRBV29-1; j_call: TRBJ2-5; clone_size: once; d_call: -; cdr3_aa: CSAWRRGETQYF; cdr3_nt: TGCAGCGCCTGGAGACGGGGAGAGACCCAGTACTTC
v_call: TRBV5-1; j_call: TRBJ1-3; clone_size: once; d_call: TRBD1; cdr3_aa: CASSSGQGSGNTIYF; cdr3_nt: TGCGCCAGCAGCTCGGGACAGGGGTCCGGAAACACCATATATTTT
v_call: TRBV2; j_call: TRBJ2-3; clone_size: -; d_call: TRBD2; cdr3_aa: CASSELAGGGADTQYF; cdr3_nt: TGTGCCAGCAGCGAACTAGCGGGAGGTGGCGCAGATACGCAGTATTTT
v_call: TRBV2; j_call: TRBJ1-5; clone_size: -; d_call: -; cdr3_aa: CASSEGGVYGPPDNQPQHF; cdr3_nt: TGTGCCAGCAGTGAAGGGGGGGTCTACGGGCCCCCCGACAATCAGCCCCAGCATTTT
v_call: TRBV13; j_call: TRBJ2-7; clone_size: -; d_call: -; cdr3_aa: CASSLGIYEQYF; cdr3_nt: TGTGCCAGCAGCTTGGGCATCTACGAGCAGTACTTC
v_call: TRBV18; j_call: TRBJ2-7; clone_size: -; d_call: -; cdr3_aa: CASSSLTSGYEQYF; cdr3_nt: TGTGCCAGCTCATCCCTAACTTCCGGCTACGAGCAGTACTTC
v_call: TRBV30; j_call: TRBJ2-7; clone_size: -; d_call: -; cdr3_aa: CAWSRDTSYEQYF; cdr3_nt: TGTGCCTGGAGCCGGGACACCTCCTACGAGCAGTACTTC
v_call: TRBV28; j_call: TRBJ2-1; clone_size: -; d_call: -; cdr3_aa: CASAFDYGVSSYNEQFF; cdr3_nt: TGTGCCAGCGCTTTTGACTACGGGGTGAGCTCCTACAATGAGCAGTTCTTC
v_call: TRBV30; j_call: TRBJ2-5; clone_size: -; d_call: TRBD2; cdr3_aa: CAWRRLAGGPFPSQETQYF; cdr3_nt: TGTGCCTGGAGACGCCTAGCGGGAGGGCCTTTCCCATCCCAGGAGACCCAGTACTTC
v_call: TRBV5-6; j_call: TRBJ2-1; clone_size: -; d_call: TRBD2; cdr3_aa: CASSLRTSGPYNEQFF; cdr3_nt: TGTGCCAGCAGCCTTCGGACTAGCGGACCCTACAATGAGCAGTTCTTC
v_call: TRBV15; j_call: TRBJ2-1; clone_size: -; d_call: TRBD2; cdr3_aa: CATSCRAGGPYEQFF; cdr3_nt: TGTGCCACCAGCTGTCGAGCGGGAGGGCCCTATGAGCAGTTCTTC
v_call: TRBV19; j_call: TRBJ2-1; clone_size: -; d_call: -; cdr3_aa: CASTLAGRSYNEQFF; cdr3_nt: TGTGCCAGTACCCTCGCGGGGCGCTCCTACAATGAGCAGTTCTTC
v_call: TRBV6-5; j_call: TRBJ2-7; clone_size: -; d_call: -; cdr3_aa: CASSARLATYEQYF; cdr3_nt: TGTGCCAGCAGTGCCCGGCTAGCGACCTACGAGCAGTACTTC
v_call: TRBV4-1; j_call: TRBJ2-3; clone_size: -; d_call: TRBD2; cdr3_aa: CASSQDMRLAGGDTQYF; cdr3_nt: TGCGCCAGCAGCCAAGATATGAGACTAGCGGGAGGAGATACGCAGTATTTT
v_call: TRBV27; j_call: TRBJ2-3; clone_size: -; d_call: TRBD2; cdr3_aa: CASSKSGGRGGRAGTDTQYF; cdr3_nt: TGTGCCAGCAGTAAATCCGGGGGGCGCGGCGGGAGGGCCGGCACAGATACGCAGTATTTT
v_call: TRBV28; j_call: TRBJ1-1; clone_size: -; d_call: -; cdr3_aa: CASSLLREVNTEAFF; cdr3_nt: TGTGCCAGCAGTTTATTGAGGGAGGTAAACACTGAAGCTTTCTTT
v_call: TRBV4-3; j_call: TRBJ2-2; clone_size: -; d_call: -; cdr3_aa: CASSQAHAWWGHFTGELFF; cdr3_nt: TGCGCCAGCAGCCAAGCCCATGCGTGGTGGGGGCATTTCACCGGGGAGCTGTTTTTT
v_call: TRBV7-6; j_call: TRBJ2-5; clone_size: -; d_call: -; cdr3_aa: CASSPPARETQYF; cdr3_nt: TGTGCCAGCAGCCCACCCGCCCGGGAGACCCAGTACTTC
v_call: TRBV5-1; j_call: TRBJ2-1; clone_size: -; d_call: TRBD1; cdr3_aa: CASSHLRDRAYNEQFF; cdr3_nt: TGCGCCAGCAGCCACCTACGAGACAGGGCCTACAATGAGCAGTTCTTC
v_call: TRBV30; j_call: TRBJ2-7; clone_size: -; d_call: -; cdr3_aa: CAWSVLGGAELYEQYF; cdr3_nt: TGTGCCTGGAGTGTACTCGGGGGTGCGGAGCTCTACGAGCAGTACTTC